This TCR beta chain was observed in a study of T cells in Graves' hyperthyroidism and ophthalmopathy. Exclusion criteria comprised uncontrolled infection, other autoimmune disease, pregnancy or lactation. Clinical symptoms, serum thyroxine, TRAb, thyroid ultrasound and orbital computed tomography informed diagnoses. Trimming took off 4 bases at V and 4 bases at J, with 11 bases between the two ends. The CDR3 is 13 residues long. The V gene's germline CDR1 is SGHKS and CDR2 YYEKEE (reference sequence). RNA transcripts served as the template for amplifying TCR beta CDR3 regions. Initially, a first-round RT-PCR of the TCR CDR3 employed the HTBI primer set. TCRdb reanalysed the multiplex PCR reads using MiXCR and keeps one entry per CDR3 protein. Here the sample spans roughly 800,000 distinct CDR3 sequences, more than 30% being singletons.

The chain joins TRBV5-5 to TRBJ1-1, with D possibly being TRBD1 (6 bases). Sample: blood. This receptor was taken from a man aged 18-30 years with Graves' hyperthyroidism. CDR3 region: CASSTGTPTEAFF. The CDR3 nucleotides are TGTGCCAGCAGCACCGGGACACCCACTGAAGCTTTCTTT.